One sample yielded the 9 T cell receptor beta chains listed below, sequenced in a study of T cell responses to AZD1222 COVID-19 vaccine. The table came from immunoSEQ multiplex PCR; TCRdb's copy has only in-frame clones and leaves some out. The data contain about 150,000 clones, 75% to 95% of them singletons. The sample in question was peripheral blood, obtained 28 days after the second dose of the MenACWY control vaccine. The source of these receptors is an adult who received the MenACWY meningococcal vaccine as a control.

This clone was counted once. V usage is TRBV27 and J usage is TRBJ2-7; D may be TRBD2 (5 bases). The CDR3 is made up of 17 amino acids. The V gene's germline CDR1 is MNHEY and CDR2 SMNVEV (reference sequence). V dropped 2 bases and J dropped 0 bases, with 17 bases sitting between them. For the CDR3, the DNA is TGTGCCAGCAGTTTAAGTAATCGAGCGGCCATCTCCTACGAGCAGTACTTC. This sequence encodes CASSLSNRAAISYEQYF.

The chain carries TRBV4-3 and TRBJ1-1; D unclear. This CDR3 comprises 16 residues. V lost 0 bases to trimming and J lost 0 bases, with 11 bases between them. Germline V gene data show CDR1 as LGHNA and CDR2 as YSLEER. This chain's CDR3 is CASSQDLLILNTEAFF. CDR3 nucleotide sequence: TGCGCCAGCAGCCAAGACTTACTGATCCTGAACACTGAAGCTTTCTTT.

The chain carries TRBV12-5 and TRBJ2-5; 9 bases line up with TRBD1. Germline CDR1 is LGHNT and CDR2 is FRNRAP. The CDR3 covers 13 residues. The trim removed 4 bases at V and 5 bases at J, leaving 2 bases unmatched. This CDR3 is CASGSDRGETQYF. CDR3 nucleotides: TGTGCTAGTGGTTCCGACAGGGGGGAGACCCAGTACTTC. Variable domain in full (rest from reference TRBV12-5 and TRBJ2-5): DARVTQTPRHKVTEMGQEVTMRCQPILGHNTVFWYRQTMMQGLELLAYFRNRAPLDDSGMPKDRFSAEMPDATLATLKIQPSEPRDSAVYFCASGSDRGETQYFGPGTRLLVL.

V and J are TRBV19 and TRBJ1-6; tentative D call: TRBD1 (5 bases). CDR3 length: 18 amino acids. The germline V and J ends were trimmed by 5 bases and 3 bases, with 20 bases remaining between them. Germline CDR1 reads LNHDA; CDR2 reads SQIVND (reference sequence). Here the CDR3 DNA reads TGTGCCAGTAGTCCCCCGGGGGGGACGTCAAGCTATAATTCACCCCTCCACTTT. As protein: CASSPPGGTSSYNSPLHF.

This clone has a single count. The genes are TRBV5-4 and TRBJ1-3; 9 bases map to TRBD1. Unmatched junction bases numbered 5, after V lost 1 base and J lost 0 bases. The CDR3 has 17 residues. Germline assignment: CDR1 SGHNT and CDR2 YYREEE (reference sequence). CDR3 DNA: TGTGCCAGCAGCTTGAACAGGGGGCGAATCTCTGGAAACACCATATATTTT. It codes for CASSLNRGRISGNTIYF. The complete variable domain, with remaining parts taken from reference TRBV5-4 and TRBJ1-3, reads ETGVTQSPTHLIKTRGQQVTLRCSSQSGHNTVSWYQQALGQGPQFIFQYYREEENGRGNFPPRFSGLQFPNYSSELNVNALELDDSALYLCASSLNRGRISGNTIYFGEGSWLTVV.

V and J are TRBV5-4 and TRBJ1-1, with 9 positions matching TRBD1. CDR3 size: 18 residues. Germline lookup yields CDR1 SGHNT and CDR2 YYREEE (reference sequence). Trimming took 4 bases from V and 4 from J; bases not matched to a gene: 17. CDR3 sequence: CASSLADYRGLSITEAFF. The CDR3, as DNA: TGTGCCAGCAGCCTGGCAGATTACAGGGGGCTAAGTATCACTGAAGCTTTCTTT. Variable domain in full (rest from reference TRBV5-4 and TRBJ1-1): ETGVTQSPTHLIKTRGQQVTLRCSSQSGHNTVSWYQQALGQGPQFIFQYYREEENGRGNFPPRFSGLQFPNYSSELNVNALELDDSALYLCASSLADYRGLSITEAFFGQGTRLTVV.

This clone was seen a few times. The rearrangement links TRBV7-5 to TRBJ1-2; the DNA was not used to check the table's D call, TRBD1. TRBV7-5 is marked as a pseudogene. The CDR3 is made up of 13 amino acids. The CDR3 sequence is CARSGGQGYGYTF. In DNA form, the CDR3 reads TGTGCCAGAAGCGGGGGACAGGGCTATGGCTACACCTTC.

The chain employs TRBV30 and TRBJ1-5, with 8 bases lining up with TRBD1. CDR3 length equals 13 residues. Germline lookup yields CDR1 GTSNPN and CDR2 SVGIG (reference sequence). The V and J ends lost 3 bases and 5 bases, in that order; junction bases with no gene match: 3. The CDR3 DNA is TGTGCCTGGAGCCGACAGGGGCATCAGCCCCAGCATTTT. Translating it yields CAWSRQGHQPQHF.

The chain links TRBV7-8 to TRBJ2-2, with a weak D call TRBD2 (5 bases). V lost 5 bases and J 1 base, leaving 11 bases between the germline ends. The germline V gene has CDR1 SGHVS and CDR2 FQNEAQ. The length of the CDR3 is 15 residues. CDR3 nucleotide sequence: TGTGCCAGCAGCGGTCCTAGCAGGAACACCGGGGAGCTGTTTTTT. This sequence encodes CASSGPSRNTGELFF.